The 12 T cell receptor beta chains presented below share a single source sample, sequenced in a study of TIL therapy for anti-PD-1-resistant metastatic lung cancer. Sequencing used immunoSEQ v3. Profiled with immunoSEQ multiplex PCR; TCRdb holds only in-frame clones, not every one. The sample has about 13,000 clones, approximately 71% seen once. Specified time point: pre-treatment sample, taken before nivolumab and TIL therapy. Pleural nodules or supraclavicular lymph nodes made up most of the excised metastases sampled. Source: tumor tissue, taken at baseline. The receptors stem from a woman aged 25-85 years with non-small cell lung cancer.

The CDR3: CASSEEVRAGGLVQQYF. CDR3 bases: TGTGCCAGCAGTGAAGAGGTTCGAGCAGGGGGGTTAGTGCAGCAGTACTTC. V is TRBV6-1 and J is TRBJ2-7, with D maybe TRBD1 (7 bases). Trimming took 1 base from V and 8 from J, leaving 24 bases between them. This CDR3 spans 17 amino acids. Germline CDR1 MNHNS, CDR2 SASEGT.

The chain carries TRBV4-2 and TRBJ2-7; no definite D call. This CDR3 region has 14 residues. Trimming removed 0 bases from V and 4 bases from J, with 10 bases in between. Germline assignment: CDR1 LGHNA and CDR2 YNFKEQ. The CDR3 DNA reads TGTGCCAGCAGCCAAGATTTATGGGTTTACGAGCAGTACTTC. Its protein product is CASSQDLWVYEQYF.

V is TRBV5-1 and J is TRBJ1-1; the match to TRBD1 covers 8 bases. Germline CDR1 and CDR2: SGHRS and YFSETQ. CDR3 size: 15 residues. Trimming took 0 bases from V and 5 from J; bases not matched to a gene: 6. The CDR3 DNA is TGCGCCAGCAGCTTGGTGGGGCAGGGGGCGACTGAAGCTTTCTTT. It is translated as CASSLVGQGATEAFF.

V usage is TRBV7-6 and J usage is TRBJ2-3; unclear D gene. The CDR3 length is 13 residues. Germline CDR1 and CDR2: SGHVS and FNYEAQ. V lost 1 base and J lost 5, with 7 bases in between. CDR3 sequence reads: CASSLVFRDTQYF. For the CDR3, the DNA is TGTGCCAGCAGCTTAGTTTTTAGAGATACGCAGTATTTT. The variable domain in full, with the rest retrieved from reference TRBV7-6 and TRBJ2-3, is GAGVSQSPRYKVTKRGQDVALRCDPISGHVSLYWYRQALGQGPEFLTYFNYEAQQDKSGLPNDRFSAERPEGSISTLTIQRTEQRDSAMYRCASSLVFRDTQYFGPGTRLTVL.

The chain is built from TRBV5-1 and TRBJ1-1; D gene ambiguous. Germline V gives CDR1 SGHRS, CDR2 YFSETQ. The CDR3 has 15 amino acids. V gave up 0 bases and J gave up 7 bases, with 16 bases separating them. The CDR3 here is CASSLAPPGDGEAFF. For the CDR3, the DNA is TGCGCCAGCAGCTTGGCACCGCCCGGTGACGGTGAAGCTTTCTTT.

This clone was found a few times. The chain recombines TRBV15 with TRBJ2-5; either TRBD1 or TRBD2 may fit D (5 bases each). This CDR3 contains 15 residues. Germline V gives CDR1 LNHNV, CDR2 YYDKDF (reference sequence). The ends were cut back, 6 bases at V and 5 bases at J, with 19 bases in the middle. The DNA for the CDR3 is TGTGCCACCAGGAGTCGAGGGGCCGCCGGGGAGACCCAGTACTTC. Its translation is CATRSRGAAGETQYF.

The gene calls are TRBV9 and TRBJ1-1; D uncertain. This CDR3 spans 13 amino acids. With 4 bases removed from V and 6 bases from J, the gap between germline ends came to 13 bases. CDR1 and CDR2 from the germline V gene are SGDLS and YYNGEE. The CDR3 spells CASSSMTLAEAFF. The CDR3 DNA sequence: TGTGCCAGCAGCTCAATGACCTTGGCTGAAGCTTTCTTT.

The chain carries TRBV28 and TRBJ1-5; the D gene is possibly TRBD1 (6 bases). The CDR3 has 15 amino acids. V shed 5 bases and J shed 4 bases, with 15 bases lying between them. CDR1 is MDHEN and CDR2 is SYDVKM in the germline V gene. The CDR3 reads CASSIQTGGNQPQHF. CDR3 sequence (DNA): TGTGCCAGCAGTATACAGACAGGTGGGAATCAGCCCCAGCATTTT.

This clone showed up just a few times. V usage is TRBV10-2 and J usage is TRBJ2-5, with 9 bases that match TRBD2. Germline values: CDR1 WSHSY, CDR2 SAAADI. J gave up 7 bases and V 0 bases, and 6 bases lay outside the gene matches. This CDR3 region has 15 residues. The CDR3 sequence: CASSESSGGRGTQYF. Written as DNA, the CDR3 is TGCGCCAGCAGTGAGTCTAGCGGGGGCCGGGGGACCCAGTACTTC.

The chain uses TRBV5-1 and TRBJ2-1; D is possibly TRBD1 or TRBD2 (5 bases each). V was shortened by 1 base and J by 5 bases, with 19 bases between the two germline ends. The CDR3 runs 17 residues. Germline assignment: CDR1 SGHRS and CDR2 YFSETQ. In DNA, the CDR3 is TGCGCCAGCAGCTTGCTAGCCCGCCAGGGAAACAACAATGAGCAGTTCTTC. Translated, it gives CASSLLARQGNNNEQFF.

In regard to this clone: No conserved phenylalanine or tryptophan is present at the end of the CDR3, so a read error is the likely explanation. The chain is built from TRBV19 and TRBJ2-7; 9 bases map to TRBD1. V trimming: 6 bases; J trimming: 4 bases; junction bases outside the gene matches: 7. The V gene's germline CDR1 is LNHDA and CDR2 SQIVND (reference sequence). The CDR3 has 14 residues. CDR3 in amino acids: CASRHRGQGYEQYL. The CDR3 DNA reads TGTGCCAGTAGGCATCGGGGACAGGGTTACGAGCAGTACCTC.

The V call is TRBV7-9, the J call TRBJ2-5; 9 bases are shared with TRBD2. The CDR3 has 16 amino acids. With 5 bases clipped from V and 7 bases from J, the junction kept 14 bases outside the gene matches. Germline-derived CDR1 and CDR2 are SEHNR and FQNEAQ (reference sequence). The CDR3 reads CASSTAPSGTIGTQYF. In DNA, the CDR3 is TGTGCCAGCAGCACAGCCCCTAGCGGGACCATAGGGACCCAGTACTTC.